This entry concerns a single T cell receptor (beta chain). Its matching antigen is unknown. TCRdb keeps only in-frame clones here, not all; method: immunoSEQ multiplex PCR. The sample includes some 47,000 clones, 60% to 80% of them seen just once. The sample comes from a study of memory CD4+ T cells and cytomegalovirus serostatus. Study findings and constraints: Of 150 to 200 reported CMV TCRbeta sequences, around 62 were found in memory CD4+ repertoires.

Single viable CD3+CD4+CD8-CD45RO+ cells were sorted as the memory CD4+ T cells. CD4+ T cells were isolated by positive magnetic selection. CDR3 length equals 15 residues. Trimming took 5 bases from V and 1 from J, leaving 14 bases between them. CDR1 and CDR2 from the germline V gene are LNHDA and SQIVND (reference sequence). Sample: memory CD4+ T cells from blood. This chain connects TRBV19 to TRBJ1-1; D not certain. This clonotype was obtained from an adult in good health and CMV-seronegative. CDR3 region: CASSSGIRWNTEAFF. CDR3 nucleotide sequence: TGTGCCAGTAGTTCGGGGATAAGGTGGAACACTGAAGCTTTCTTT.